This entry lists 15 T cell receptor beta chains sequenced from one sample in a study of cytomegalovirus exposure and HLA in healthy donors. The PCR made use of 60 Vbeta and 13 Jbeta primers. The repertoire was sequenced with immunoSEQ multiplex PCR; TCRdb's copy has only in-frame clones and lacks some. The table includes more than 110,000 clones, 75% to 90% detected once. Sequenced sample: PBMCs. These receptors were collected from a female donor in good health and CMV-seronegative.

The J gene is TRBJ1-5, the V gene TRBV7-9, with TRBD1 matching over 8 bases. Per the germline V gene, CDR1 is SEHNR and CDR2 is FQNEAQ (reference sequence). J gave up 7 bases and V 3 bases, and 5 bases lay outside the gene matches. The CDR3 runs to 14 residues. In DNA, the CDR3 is TGTGCCAGCAGCTTGGGACAGGAGGACCAGCCCCAGCATTTT. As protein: CASSLGQEDQPQHF. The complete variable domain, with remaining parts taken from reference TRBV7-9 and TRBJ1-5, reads DTGVSQNPRHKITKRGQNVTFRCDPISEHNRLYWYRQTLGQGPEFLTYFQNEAQLEKSRLLSDRFSAERPKGSFSTLEIQRTEQGDSAMYLCASSLGQEDQPQHFGDGTRLSIL.

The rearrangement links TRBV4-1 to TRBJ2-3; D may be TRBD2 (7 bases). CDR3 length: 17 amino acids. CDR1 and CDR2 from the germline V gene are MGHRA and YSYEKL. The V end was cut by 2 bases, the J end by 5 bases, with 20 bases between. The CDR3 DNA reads TGCGCCAGCAGCCAACCAACCCTGGGGGGAGGGGGAGATACGCAGTATTTT. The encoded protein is CASSQPTLGGGGDTQYF.

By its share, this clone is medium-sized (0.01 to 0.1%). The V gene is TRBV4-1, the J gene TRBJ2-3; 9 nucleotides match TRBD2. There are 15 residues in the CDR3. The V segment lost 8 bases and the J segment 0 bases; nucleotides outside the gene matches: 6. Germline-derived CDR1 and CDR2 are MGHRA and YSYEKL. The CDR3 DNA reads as TGCGCCAGCGGAGGAACTAGCGGGAGCACAGATACGCAGTATTTT. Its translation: CASGGTSGSTDTQYF.

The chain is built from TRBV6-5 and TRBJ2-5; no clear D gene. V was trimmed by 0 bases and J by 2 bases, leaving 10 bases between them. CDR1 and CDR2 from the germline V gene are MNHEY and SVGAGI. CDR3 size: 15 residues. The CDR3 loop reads CASSYSSGFQETQYF. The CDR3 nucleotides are TGTGCCAGCAGTTACTCGTCCGGTTTTCAAGAGACCCAGTACTTC.

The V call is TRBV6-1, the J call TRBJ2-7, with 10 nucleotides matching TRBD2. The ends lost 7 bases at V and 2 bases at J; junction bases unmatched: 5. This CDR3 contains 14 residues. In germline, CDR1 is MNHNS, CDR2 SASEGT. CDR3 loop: CASTSGSAAYEQYF. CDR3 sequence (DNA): TGTGCCAGCACTAGCGGGAGTGCCGCCTACGAGCAGTACTTC.

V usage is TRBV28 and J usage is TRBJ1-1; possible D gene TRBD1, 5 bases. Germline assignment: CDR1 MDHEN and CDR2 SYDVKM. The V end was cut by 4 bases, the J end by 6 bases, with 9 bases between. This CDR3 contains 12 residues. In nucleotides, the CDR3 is TGTGCCAGCAGTTATTCAGGGTCTGAAGCTTTCTTT. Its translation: CASSYSGSEAFF.

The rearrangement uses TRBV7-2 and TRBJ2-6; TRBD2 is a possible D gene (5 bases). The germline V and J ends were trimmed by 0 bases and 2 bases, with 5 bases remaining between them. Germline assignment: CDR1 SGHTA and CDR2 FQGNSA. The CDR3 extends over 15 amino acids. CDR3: CASSLAGTGANVLTF. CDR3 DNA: TGTGCCAGCAGCTTAGCCGGGACTGGGGCCAACGTCCTGACTTTC.

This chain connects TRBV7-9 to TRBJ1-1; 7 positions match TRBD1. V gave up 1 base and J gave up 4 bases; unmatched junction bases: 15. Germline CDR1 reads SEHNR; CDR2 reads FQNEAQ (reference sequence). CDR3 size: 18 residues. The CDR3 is CASSLGGETGHRGTEAFF. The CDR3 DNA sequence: TGTGCCAGCAGCTTAGGGGGCGAGACAGGGCATCGAGGCACTGAAGCTTTCTTT.

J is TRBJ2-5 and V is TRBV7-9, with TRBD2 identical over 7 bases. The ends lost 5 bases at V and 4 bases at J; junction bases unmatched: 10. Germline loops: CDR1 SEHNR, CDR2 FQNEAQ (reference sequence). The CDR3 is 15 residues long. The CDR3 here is CASSHSGTMGETQYF. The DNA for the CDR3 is TGTGCCAGCAGCCACTCCGGGACTATGGGAGAGACCCAGTACTTC.

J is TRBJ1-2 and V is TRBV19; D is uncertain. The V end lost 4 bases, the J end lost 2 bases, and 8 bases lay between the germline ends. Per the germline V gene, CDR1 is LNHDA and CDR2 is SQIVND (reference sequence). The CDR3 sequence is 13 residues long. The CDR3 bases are TGTGCCAGTAGTACGACAAGAAACTATGGCTACACCTTC. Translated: CASSTTRNYGYTF.

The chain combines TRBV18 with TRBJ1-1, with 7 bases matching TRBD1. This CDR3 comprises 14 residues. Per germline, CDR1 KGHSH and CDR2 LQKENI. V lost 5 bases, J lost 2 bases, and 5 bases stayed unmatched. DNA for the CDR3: TGTGCCAGCTCATCGGACAGGAAAAACACTGAAGCTTTCTTT. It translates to CASSSDRKNTEAFF.

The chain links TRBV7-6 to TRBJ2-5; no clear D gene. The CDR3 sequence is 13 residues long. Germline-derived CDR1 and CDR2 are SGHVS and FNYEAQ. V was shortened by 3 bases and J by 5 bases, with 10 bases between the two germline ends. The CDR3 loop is CASSFQALETQYF. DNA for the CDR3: TGTGCCAGCAGCTTTCAGGCCTTGGAGACCCAGTACTTC.

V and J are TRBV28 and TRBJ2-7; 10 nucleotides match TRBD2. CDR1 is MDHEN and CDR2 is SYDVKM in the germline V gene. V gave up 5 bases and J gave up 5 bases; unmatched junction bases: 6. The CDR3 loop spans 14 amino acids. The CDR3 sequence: CASSPLAGANEQYF. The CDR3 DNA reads TGTGCCAGCAGTCCTCTAGCGGGAGCAAACGAGCAGTACTTC. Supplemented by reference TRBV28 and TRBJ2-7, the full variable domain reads DVKVTQSSRYLVKRTGEKVFLECVQDMDHENMFWYRQDPGLGLRLIYFSYDVKMKEKGDIPEGYSVSREKKERFSLILESASTNQTSMYLCASSPLAGANEQYFGPGTRLTVT.

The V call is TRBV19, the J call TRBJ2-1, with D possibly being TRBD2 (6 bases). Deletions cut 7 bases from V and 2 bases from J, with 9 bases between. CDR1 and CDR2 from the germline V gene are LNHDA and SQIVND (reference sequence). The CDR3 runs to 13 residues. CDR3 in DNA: TGTGCCAGTAACGCGGGGACCTACAATGAGCAGTTCTTC. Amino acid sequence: CASNAGTYNEQFF.

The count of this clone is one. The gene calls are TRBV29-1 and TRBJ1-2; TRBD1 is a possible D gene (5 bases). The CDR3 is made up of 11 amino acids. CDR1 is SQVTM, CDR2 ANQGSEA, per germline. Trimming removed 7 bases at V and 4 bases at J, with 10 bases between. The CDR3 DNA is TGCAGCGCTGACAGCGCCTATGGCTACACCTTC. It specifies CSADSAYGYTF.